This T cell receptor beta chain stems from a study of response to subunit inactivated influenza vaccine. V was shortened by 4 bases and J by 0 bases, with 16 bases between the two germline ends. Germline CDR1 is SEHNR and CDR2 is FQNEAQ (reference sequence). The CDR3 length is 17 residues. TCRdb used MiXCR to reprocess the RT-PCR reads, holding one entry per CDR3 protein. The repertoire holds roughly 160,000 distinct CDR3 sequences, with 9.5% to 12% as singletons. The source was CD8+ T cells sorted from PBMCs, collected 23 to 25 months after vaccination. The receptor comes from a man between 50 and 75 years old who received an inactivated influenza vaccine. The rearrangement uses TRBV7-9 and TRBJ1-3; D gene uncertain. CDR3: CASSSWREGRSGNTIYF. The CDR3 nucleotides read TGTGCCAGCAGCTCCTGGAGGGAGGGCCGCTCTGGAAACACCATATATTTT.